The 5 T cell receptor beta chains presented below share a single source sample, sequenced in a study of regulatory T cells in long-lasting Graves disease (dated by TCRdb to the early 2020s). The time point label, read with the paper, signifies: newly diagnosed GD, antithyroid drugs for less than 3 months. For both TCR sequencing and RNA sequencing, RNA was extracted from PBMCs in TRIzol. The protocol used for the library was multiplex PCR. Instrument on record: Illumina HiSeq 4000. iRepertoire HTBI primers and Arm-PCR amplification of CDR3 regions were used to construct TCR beta libraries. TCRdb reprocessing: public reads trimmed at Q25 with fastp, clones called with MiXCR, in-frame beta chains kept. Rows are combined by CDR3 protein, so each entry shows the most common genes and DNA. This sample has around 480,000 distinct CDR3 sequences in its table, and 15% to 20% of those were observed once. 12% of the sample belongs to the ten largest clones.

These data also formed part of another study, on T cells in Graves' hyperthyroidism and ophthalmopathy.

Sequencing used peripheral blood mononuclear cells (PBMCs), obtained at new diagnosis, from a patient treated with antithyroid drugs. The receptor source for this set is a man aged 35-49 years with Graves disease. Donor details come from another sample of the same person, matched by shared clones.

There are a few counts of this clonotype. This likely stems from a read error, as it lies one base from a far larger clone. In nucleotides, the CDR3 is TGTGCCAGCAGTGGGGGGGCAGACTTCAGGGGTCATGGGCAGTTCTTC. Translating gives CASSGGADFRGHGQFF. The V gene is TRBV2, the J gene TRBJ2-5, with D perhaps matching TRBD1 or TRBD2 (6 bases each). The J call may be incorrect, as the DNA end agrees better with TRBJ2-1. The germline V gene has CDR1 SNHLY and CDR2 FYNNEI. The CDR3 length is 16 residues.

This clonotype was detected only a few times. This chain links TRBV20-1 with TRBJ2-4, with TRBD1 identical over 8 bases. The CDR3 is 16 residues long. The trim removed 5 bases at V and 2 bases at J, leaving 11 bases unmatched. Germline V gene lookup returns CDR1 DFQATT and CDR2 SNEGSKA (reference sequence). The CDR3 here is CSAARQGSTTKNIQYF. DNA for the CDR3: TGCAGTGCTGCCCGACAGGGGTCGACAACCAAAAACATTCAGTACTTC.

As for this clonotype: This could be a read error, since a much larger clone is one nucleotide away. The rearrangement links TRBV28 to TRBJ1-1; D is unresolved. The CDR3 contains 14 residues. The germline gives CDR1 MDHEN, CDR2 SYDVKM. The CDR3 sequence: CDSSTSLGWTEAFF. The DNA for the CDR3 is TGTGACAGCAGTACCTCCTTGGGATGGACTGAAGCTTTCTTT.

This clonotype was observed a handful of times. The chain links TRBV9 to TRBJ2-2; D is uncertain. CDR1 and CDR2 (germline): SGDLS, YYNGEE. V was pared by 0 bases and J by 6 bases, with 9 bases between. The CDR3 spans 14 residues. CDR3 DNA: TGTGCCAGCAGCGTAGTCGAATGGTCCGGGGAGCTGTTTTTT. Encoded protein: CASSVVEWSGELFF. The whole variable domain, remainder taken from reference TRBV9 and TRBJ2-2, is DSGVTQTPKHLITATGQRVTLRCSPRSGDLSVYWYQQSLDQGLQFLIQYYNGEERAKGNILERFSAQQFPDLHSELNLSSLELGDSALYFCASSVVEWSGELFFGEGSRLTVL.

This clonotype appeared many times. V gene TRBV10-3 combines with J gene TRBJ1-2; no firm D call. Germline V gene data show CDR1 as ENHRY and CDR2 as SYGVKD. This CDR3 has 13 residues. Trimming stripped 3 bases from V and 0 bases from J, with 5 bases between. The CDR3, as DNA: TGTGCCATCAGTGATCGGACTAACTATGGCTACACCTTC. Translation: CAISDRTNYGYTF.